This T cell receptor beta chain was identified in a study of PD-1 blockade in mismatch repair-deficient tumors. Study-level background: All were previously treated, progressing patients with 12 mismatch repair-deficient cancer types.

With regard to this clone: No antigen is known for it.

Study-wide results and caveats: Tumor-resident clones, often absent from pretreatment blood, expanded after pembrolizumab and then contracted.

Trimming cost V 6 bases and J 5 bases, with 19 bases left between them. The CDR3 covers 16 residues. Germline V CDR1 and CDR2: KGHSH, LQKENI. PCR or immunohistochemistry showed mismatch repair deficiency in every enrolled patient. The repertoire was sequenced with immunoSEQ multiplex PCR; TCRdb's copy has only in-frame clones and lacks some. The table lists roughly 120,000 clones, about nine tenths of them singletons. The chain employs TRBV18 and TRBJ2-2, with D possibly TRBD2 on 6 matching bases. The TCR originated in an adult with mismatch repair-deficient cancer. Material: peripheral blood, obtained approximately 72 weeks after starting pembrolizumab. CDR3 protein: CASSPQGGPGTGELFF. The DNA for the CDR3 is TGTGCCAGCTCTCCTCAGGGAGGCCCAGGGACCGGGGAGCTGTTTTTT.